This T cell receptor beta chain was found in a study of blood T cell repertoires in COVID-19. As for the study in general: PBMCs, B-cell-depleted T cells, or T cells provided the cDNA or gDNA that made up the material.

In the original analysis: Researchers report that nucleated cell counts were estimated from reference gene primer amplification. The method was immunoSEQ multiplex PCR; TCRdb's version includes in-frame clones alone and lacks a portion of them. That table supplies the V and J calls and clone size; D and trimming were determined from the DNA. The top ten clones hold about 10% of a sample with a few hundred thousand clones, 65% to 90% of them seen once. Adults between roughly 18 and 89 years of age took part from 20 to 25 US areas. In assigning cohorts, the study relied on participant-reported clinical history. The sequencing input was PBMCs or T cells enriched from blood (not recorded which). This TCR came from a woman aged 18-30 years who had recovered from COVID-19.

CDR3 residues: CASSITGRPAYEQYF. As DNA, the CDR3 is TGTGCCAGCAGTATAACAGGACGCCCAGCCTACGAGCAGTACTTC. The J gene is TRBJ2-7, the V gene TRBV6-5, with D perhaps TRBD1 (5 bases). The CDR3 is 15 amino acids. V was trimmed by 5 bases and J by 2 bases, leaving 16 bases between them. Germline V gene lookup returns CDR1 MNHEY and CDR2 SVGAGI.